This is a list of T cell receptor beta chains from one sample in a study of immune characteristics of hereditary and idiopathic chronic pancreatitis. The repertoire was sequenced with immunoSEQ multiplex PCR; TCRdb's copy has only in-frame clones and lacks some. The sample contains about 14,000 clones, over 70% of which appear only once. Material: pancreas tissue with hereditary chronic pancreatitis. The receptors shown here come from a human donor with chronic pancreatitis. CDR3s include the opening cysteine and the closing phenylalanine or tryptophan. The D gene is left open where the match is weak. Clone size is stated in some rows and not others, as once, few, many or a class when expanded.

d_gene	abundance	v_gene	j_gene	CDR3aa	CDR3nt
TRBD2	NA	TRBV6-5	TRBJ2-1	CASTKGTSGRDEQFF	TGTGCCAGCACCAAGGGGACTAGCGGGAGGGATGAGCAGTTCTTC
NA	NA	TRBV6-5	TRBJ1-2	CASSSNLGGADGYTF	TGTGCCAGCAGTTCCAACCTGGGGGGCGCGGATGGCTACACCTTC
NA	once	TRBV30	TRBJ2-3	CAWSVQLYGSTDTQYF	TGTGCCTGGAGTGTACAGTTGTACGGGAGCACAGATACGCAGTATTTT
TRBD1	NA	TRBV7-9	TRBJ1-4	CASSLPPGQEGNEKLFF	TGTGCCAGCAGCTTACCGCCGGGACAGGAGGGGAATGAAAAACTGTTTTTT
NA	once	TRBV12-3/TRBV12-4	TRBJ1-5	CASRTGSNQPQHF	TGTGCCAGCAGGACAGGTAGCAATCAGCCCCAGCATTTT
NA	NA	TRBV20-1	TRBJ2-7	CSASGHTNYEQYF	TGCAGTGCTAGTGGTCACACAAACTACGAGCAGTACTTC
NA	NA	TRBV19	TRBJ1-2	CASSSRDVYGYTF	TGTGCCAGTAGTTCCCGGGACGTCTATGGCTACACCTTC
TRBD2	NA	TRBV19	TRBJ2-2	CASSWTRRDTGELFF	TGTGCCAGTAGCTGGACTAGAAGGGACACCGGGGAGCTGTTTTTT
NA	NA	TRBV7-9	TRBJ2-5	CASSPFSVTESKETQYF	TGTGCCAGCAGCCCCTTTAGCGTGACAGAGTCAAAGGAGACCCAGTACTTC
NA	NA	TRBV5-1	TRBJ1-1	CASSDGTANTEAFF	TGCGCCAGCAGCGATGGTACAGCTAACACTGAAGCTTTCTTT
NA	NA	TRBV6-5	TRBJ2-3	CASSYAITNTDTQYF	TGTGCCAGCAGTTACGCCATAACCAACACAGATACGCAGTATTTT
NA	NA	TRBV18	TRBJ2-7	CASSPDGRVAYEQYF	TGTGCCAGCTCACCGGACGGGCGGGTAGCCTACGAGCAGTACTTC
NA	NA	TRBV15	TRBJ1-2	CATSRQENYGYTF	TGTGCCACCAGCAGACAGGAAAACTATGGCTACACCTTC
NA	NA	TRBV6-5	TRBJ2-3	CASRRLGDTQYF	TGTGCCAGCAGGAGGTTGGGAGATACGCAGTATTTT
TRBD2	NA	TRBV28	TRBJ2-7	CASSVGGGLYEQYF	TGTGCCAGCAGCGTAGGCGGGGGTCTCTACGAGCAGTACTTC
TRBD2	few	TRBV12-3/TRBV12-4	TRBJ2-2	CASQREFTGELFF	TGTGCCAGTCAGCGGGAATTCACCGGGGAGCTGTTTTTT
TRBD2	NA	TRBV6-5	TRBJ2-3	CASTIGREVTDTQYF	TGTGCCAGCACCATTGGACGGGAGGTCACAGATACGCAGTATTTT
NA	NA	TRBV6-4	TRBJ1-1	CASSPEGGNTEAFF	TGTGCCAGCAGTCCGGAGGGAGGGAACACTGAAGCTTTCTTT
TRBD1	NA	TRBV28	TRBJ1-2	CATQKTGAYGYTF	TGTGCCACTCAGAAAACAGGGGCCTATGGCTACACCTTC
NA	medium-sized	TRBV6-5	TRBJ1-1	CASSYSILRGDTEAFF	TGTGCCAGCAGTTACTCGATTTTGAGGGGGGACACTGAAGCTTTCTTT
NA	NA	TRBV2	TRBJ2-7	CASKVAAYEQYF	TGTGCCAGCAAGGTAGCGGCCTACGAGCAGTACTTC
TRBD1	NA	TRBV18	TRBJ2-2	CASSPLGTGNTGELFF	TGTGCCAGCTCACCACTAGGGACAGGGAACACCGGGGAGCTGTTTTTT
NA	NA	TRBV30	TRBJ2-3	CAWSASGGTDTQYF	TGTGCCTGGAGTGCCTCGGGGGGCACAGATACGCAGTATTTT
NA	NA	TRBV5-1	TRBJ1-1	CASRTVANTEAFF	TGCGCCAGCAGGACGGTAGCGAACACTGAAGCTTTCTTT
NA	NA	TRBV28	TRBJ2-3	CASSFPVRGTDTQYF	TGTGCCAGCAGTTTCCCCGTCCGGGGCACAGATACGCAGTATTTT
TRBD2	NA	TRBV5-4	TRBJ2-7	CASSLTSGIEHEQYF	TGTGCCAGCAGCTTGACTAGCGGGATCGAACACGAGCAGTACTTC
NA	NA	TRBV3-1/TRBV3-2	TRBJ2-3	CASSIGRNTQYF	TGTGCCAGCAGTATAGGGAGGAATACGCAGTATTTT
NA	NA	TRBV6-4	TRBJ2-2	CASSDSLGGTGELFF	TGTGCCAGCAGTGACTCCCTAGGGGGAACCGGGGAGCTGTTTTTT
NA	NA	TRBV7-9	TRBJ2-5	CASSLGGLGETQYF	TGTGCCAGCAGCCTTGGCGGATTGGGTGAGACCCAGTACTTC
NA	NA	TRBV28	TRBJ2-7	CASSHGGPIYEQYF	TGTGCCAGCAGTCACGGGGGCCCGATCTACGAGCAGTACTTC
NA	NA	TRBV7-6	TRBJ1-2	CASSLGTESGGYTF	TGTGCCAGCAGCTTAGGAACGGAATCAGGAGGCTACACCTTC
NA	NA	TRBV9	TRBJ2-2	CASSVLQYTGELFF	TGTGCCAGCAGCGTCTTGCAGTACACCGGGGAGCTGTTTTTT
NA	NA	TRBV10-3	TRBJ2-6	CAISEGEAGANVLTF	TGTGCCATCAGTGAAGGGGAGGCTGGGGCCAACGTCCTGACTTTC
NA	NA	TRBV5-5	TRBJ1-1	CASSFITTGAALMNTEAFF	TGTGCCAGCAGCTTTATTACGACCGGGGCCGCCTTAATGAACACTGAAGCTTTCTTT
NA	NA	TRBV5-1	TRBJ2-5	CASSLTANQETQYF	TGCGCCAGCAGCTTGACGGCGAACCAAGAGACCCAGTACTTC
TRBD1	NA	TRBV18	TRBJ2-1	CASSKDRGPFNSYNEQFF	TGTGCCAGCTCAAAGGACAGGGGCCCCTTCAACTCCTACAATGAGCAGTTCTTC
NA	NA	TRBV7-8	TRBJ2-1	CASSPDVLAQFF	TGTGCCAGCAGCCCAGATGTCTTAGCCCAGTTCTTC
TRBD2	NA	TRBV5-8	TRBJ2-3	CASSPTPRTSGSDRNTQYF	TGTGCCAGCAGCCCTACCCCTCGGACTAGCGGGAGTGATCGGAATACGCAGTATTTT
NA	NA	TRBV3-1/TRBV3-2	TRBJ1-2	CASSQRGGGYTF	TGTGCCAGCAGCCAAAGGGGCGGCGGCTACACCTTC
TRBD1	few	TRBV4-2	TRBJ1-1	CASSQDPGQGNTEAFF	TGTGCCAGCAGCCAAGATCCGGGACAGGGGAACACTGAAGCTTTCTTT
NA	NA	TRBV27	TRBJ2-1	CASNPGTTNNEQFF	TGTGCCAGCAATCCGGGAACCACTAACAATGAGCAGTTCTTC
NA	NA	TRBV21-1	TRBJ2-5	CASSKSVRTGERRWKETQYF	TGTGCCAGCAGCAAATCTGTTCGGACAGGGGAACGGCGGTGGAAGGAGACCCAGTACTTC
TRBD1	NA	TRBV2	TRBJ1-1	CASSLQGVNTEAFF	TGTGCCAGCAGCCTACAGGGGGTTAACACTGAAGCTTTCTTT